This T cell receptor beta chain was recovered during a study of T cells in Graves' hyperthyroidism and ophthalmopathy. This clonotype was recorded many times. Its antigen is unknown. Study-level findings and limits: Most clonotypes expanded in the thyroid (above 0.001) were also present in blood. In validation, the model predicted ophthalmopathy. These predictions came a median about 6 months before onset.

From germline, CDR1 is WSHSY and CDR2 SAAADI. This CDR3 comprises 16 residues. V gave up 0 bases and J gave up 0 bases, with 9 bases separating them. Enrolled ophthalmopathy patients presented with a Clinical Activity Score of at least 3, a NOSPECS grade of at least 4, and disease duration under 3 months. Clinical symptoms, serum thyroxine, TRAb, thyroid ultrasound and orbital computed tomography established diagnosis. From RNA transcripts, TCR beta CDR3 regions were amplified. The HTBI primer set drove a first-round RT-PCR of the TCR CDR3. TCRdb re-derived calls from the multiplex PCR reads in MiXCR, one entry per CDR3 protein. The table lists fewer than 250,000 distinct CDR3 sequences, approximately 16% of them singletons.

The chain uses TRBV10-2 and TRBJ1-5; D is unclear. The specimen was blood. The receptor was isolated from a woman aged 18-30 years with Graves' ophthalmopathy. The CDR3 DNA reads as TGCGCCAGCAGTGAGTCGGCGATGGGTAGCAATCAGCCCCAGCATTTT. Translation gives CASSESAMGSNQPQHF.